The source of this T cell receptor beta chain is a study of T cells after yellow fever vaccination. UMIs and a universal primer site were added when TCR cDNA was made by 5'RACE template switching. TCRdb recomputed calls from the 5' RACE reads with MiXCR, one row per CDR3 protein. The table shows 300,000 or so distinct CDR3 sequences, with 7% to 10% occurring only once. This CDR3 is 13 amino acids long. Germline V gives CDR1 GTSNPN, CDR2 SVGIG (reference sequence). V was shortened by 0 bases and J by 5 bases, with 10 bases between the two germline ends. General study findings and limits: Reappearing after the booster were most of the clones from primary vaccination (less than 98% CD4, about 88% CD8). Clonotypes shared by both compartments, CD4 and CD8, made up a small share.

This clonotype was seen more than once but under ten times. Its antigen remains unknown. The specimen comprised PBMCs, sampled about 49 days after the first yellow fever vaccination. The clonotype originates from a man aged 18 to 30 who received the YFV17D yellow fever vaccine. V usage is TRBV30 and J usage is TRBJ2-5, with D unclear. The CDR3 nucleotides are TGTGCCTGGAGTGTAGGATTTCAGGAGACCCAGTACTTC. Protein product: CAWSVGFQETQYF. The full variable domain, its missing parts supplied by reference TRBV30 and TRBJ2-5, is SQTIHQWPATLVQPVGSPLSLECTVEGTSNPNLYWYRQAAGRGLQLLFYSVGIGQISSEVPQNLSASRPQDRQFILSSKKLLLSDSGFYLCAWSVGFQETQYFGPGTRLLVL.